The present entry profiles one TCR beta chain with its context. These data come from a study of T cell clones after liver transplantation. Libraries were prepared by immunoSEQ multiplex PCR; TCRdb keeps only in-frame clonotypes and omits some of them. The sample has about 33,000 clones, approximately 96% seen once. The starting material was CD8+ T cells from blood, obtained 12 months after liver transplant. This receptor was obtained from a human patient who received a liver transplant. The graft donor may have contributed some T cells.

CDR3 amino acids: CAWRQGIGDGYTF. CDR3 in DNA: TGTGCCTGGAGACAGGGTATCGGGGATGGCTACACCTTC. This chain uses TRBV30 with TRBJ1-2; D perhaps matches TRBD1 (6 bases). The V gene lost 3 bases and the J gene lost 6 bases, with 14 bases spanning the gap. The CDR3 is 13 amino acids. Germline V lookup: CDR1 GTSNPN, CDR2 SVGIG (reference sequence).